The 24 T cell receptor beta chains given below trace back to one sample, sequenced in a study of blood T cell repertoires in COVID-19. TCRdb keeps only in-frame clones here, not all; method: immunoSEQ multiplex PCR. The repertoire holds more than 95,000 clones, more than 80% seen once, with under 3.5% in the top ten. Sequenced sample: peripheral blood. The receptors stem from an elderly woman with COVID-19, enrolled during active disease.

This chain connects TRBV4-3 to TRBJ2-1; 7 bases match TRBD2. Trimming at V came to 0 bases and at J to 1 base, leaving 3 bases not matched to a gene. The CDR3 contains 16 residues. Per the germline V gene, CDR1 is LGHNA and CDR2 is YSLEER. The CDR3: CASSQDLGGSYNEQFF. DNA for the CDR3: TGCGCCAGCAGCCAAGATTTGGGGGGGTCCTACAATGAGCAGTTCTTC.

This chain connects TRBV2 to TRBJ2-1, with D possibly TRBD2 on 5 matching bases. V was pared by 7 bases and J by 3 bases, with 10 bases between. This CDR3 has 13 amino acids. CDR1 and CDR2 (germline): SNHLY, FYNNEI. The CDR3 here is CASNRGNYNEQFF. The DNA of the CDR3 is TGTGCCAGCAATCGGGGAAACTACAATGAGCAGTTCTTC.

The chain employs TRBV5-4 and TRBJ2-4; 8 nucleotides align to TRBD1. The germline CDR1 and CDR2 sequences are SGHNT and YYREEE (reference sequence). V trimming: 2 bases; J trimming: 6 bases; junction bases outside the gene matches: 4. The CDR3 has 14 residues. This chain's CDR3 is CASSFDRGGNIQYF. DNA of the CDR3: TGTGCCAGCAGCTTCGACAGGGGTGGAAACATTCAGTACTTC.

This chain links TRBV7-9 with TRBJ1-2; 8 positions match TRBD1. Trimming removed 3 bases from V and 10 bases from J; junction bases left unmatched: 7. Germline values: CDR1 SEHNR, CDR2 FQNEAQ (reference sequence). The CDR3 runs to 13 residues. CDR3 DNA sequence: TGTGCCAGCAGCTTTCAGGGGGCCGGCGTCTACACCTTC. It translates to CASSFQGAGVYTF. Full variable domain (outside the CDR3, taken from reference TRBV7-9 and TRBJ1-2): DTGVSQNPRHKITKRGQNVTFRCDPISEHNRLYWYRQTLGQGPEFLTYFQNEAQLEKSRLLSDRFSAERPKGSFSTLEIQRTEQGDSAMYLCASSFQGAGVYTFGSGTRLTVV.

This chain joins TRBV5-1 and TRBJ1-3; TRBD1 agrees at 9 bases. The CDR3 has 15 amino acids. Per germline, CDR1 SGHRS and CDR2 YFSETQ. V dropped 1 base and J dropped 11; count of bases not matched to a gene: 10. The DNA for the CDR3 is TGCGCCAGCAGCTTGACCGGGACAGGGATTTCACCCATATATTTT. Amino acid sequence: CASSLTGTGISPIYF.

This chain uses TRBV5-1 with TRBJ2-3, with D tentatively TRBD2 (6 bases). Germline V gives CDR1 SGHRS, CDR2 YFSETQ. This CDR3 region has 15 residues. V lost 0 bases, J lost 6 bases, and 14 bases lay in between. CDR3: CASSLAAGSGDTQYF. In DNA, the CDR3 is TGCGCCAGCAGCTTGGCGGCGGGATCGGGGGATACGCAGTATTTT.

This chain links TRBV7-6 with TRBJ1-5; D is perhaps TRBD1 (5 bases). Germline V CDR1 and CDR2: SGHVS, FNYEAQ. V lost 1 base to trimming and J lost 0 bases, with 16 bases between them. CDR3 length equals 18 residues. The DNA for the CDR3 is TGTGCCAGCAGCTTAGTTGGCAGGGCCTCTCATAGCAATCAGCCCCAGCATTTT. Its translation: CASSLVGRASHSNQPQHF.

This rearrangement joins TRBV3-1 (or the pseudogene TRBV3-2) to TRBJ1-6; TRBD1 aligns across 8 bases. This CDR3 contains 15 residues. Germline V CDR1 and CDR2: LGHDT, YNNKEL (reference sequence). V was clipped by 2 bases and J by 8 bases; unmatched bases: 5. The CDR3 DNA reads as TGTGCCAGCAGCCAAAACGGACAGGGAGATTCACCCCTCCACTTT. Protein product: CASSQNGQGDSPLHF.

The chain recombines TRBV12-3 or TRBV12-4 with TRBJ1-4, with D possibly matching TRBD1 (5 bases). V lost 5 bases to trimming and J lost 13 bases, with 11 bases between them. This CDR3 has 11 residues. CDR3 nucleotide sequence: TGTGCCAGCAGTCCCGGGGGTTCACTGTTTTTT. This sequence encodes CASSPGGSLFF.

This clone has only one observation. This chain links TRBV29-1 with TRBJ1-1, with 9 bases aligning to TRBD1. CDR3 length: 14 amino acids. The V and J ends lost 6 bases and 9 bases, in that order; junction bases with no gene match: 14. The germline CDR1 and CDR2 sequences are SQVTM and ANQGSEA. This CDR3 is CSVPGQGTYSKAFF. In DNA, the CDR3 is TGCAGCGTCCCGGGACAGGGAACTTACTCCAAAGCTTTCTTT.

The gene calls are TRBV5-1 and TRBJ1-1; 11 positions match TRBD1. The CDR3 spans 14 residues. CDR1 SGHRS and CDR2 YFSETQ come from the germline V gene. Trimming at V came to 3 bases and at J to 4 bases, leaving 2 bases not matched to a gene. For the CDR3, the DNA is TGCGCCAGCAGCTGGACAGGGGGCCCCACTGAAGCTTTCTTT. Translated, it gives CASSWTGGPTEAFF.

The chain recombines TRBV6-2 or TRBV6-3 with TRBJ2-2; D perhaps matches TRBD2 (5 bases). The CDR3 spans 14 residues. Trimming took off 0 bases at V and 4 bases at J, with 6 bases between the two ends. Germline V gives CDR1 MNHEY, CDR2 SVGEGT. Here the CDR3 reads CASSYSAGTGELFF. The CDR3 DNA reads as TGTGCCAGCAGTTACTCGGCGGGCACCGGGGAGCTGTTTTTT.

This clone has only one observation. The chain carries TRBV7-7 and TRBJ2-1, with 10 bases matching TRBD2. CDR1 is SSHAT and CDR2 is FNYEAQ in the germline V gene (reference sequence). V gave up 0 bases and J gave up 9 bases; unmatched junction bases: 5. The CDR3 loop spans 15 amino acids. The chain's CDR3 is CASSLAPSGSPEQFF. CDR3 nucleotide sequence: TGTGCCAGCAGCTTAGCCCCTAGCGGGAGCCCTGAGCAGTTCTTC.

This clone was recorded only once. This chain uses TRBV9 with TRBJ2-1; the D is unclear. V dropped 4 bases and J dropped 3 bases, with 20 bases sitting between them. This CDR3 contains 17 residues. Per the germline V gene, CDR1 is SGDLS and CDR2 is YYNGEE. In nucleotides, the CDR3 is TGTGCCAGCAGCCTCGCCGGTCGTGCTGATCTCTACAATGAGCAGTTCTTC. This codes for CASSLAGRADLYNEQFF.

The chain combines TRBV28 with TRBJ2-5, with 9 bases lining up with TRBD1. The CDR3 covers 15 residues. The germline V gene has CDR1 MDHEN and CDR2 SYDVKM. With 6 bases clipped from V and 2 bases from J, the junction kept 7 bases outside the gene matches. CDR3 sequence: CASSLRTGVQETQYF. CDR3 coding DNA: TGTGCCAGCAGCTTAAGGACAGGGGTTCAAGAGACCCAGTACTTC.

The genes are TRBV29-1 and TRBJ2-1, with 9 bases fitting TRBD2. In germline, CDR1 is SQVTM, CDR2 ANQGSEA. The CDR3 spans 14 residues. V lost 5 bases to trimming and J lost 3 bases; unmatched junction nucleotides: 5. CDR3: CSVLAGPIYNEQFF. CDR3 in DNA: TGCAGCGTTCTAGCGGGACCGATCTACAATGAGCAGTTCTTC.

The chain links TRBV27 to TRBJ2-1; 8 bases match TRBD2. Losses at the gene ends were 5 bases for V and 3 bases for J; bases not matched to a gene: 9. Per the germline V gene, CDR1 is MNHEY and CDR2 is SMNVEV (reference sequence). There are 16 residues in the CDR3. This CDR3 reads CASSLREGPFYNEQFF. The CDR3, as DNA: TGTGCCAGCAGTCTTCGGGAGGGCCCCTTCTACAATGAGCAGTTCTTC.

The chain joins TRBV6-1 to TRBJ2-1; TRBD2 is a possible D gene (7 bases). In germline, CDR1 is MNHNS, CDR2 SASEGT. CDR3 length: 16 residues. V was cut by 1 base and J by 12 bases, with 22 bases left in between. This CDR3 is CASSEGGGQGLIRQFF. The DNA for the CDR3 is TGTGCCAGCAGTGAAGGGGGGGGGCAGGGATTAATTCGGCAGTTCTTC.

The rearrangement uses TRBV11-2 and TRBJ1-6; 7 bases fit TRBD1. The CDR3 is made up of 17 amino acids. Germline values: CDR1 SGHAT, CDR2 FQNNGV. V lost 4 bases, J lost 6 bases, and 12 bases stayed unmatched. The CDR3 region is CASSYFGRGPSNSPLHF. In nucleotides, the CDR3 is TGTGCCAGCAGCTACTTCGGGAGGGGGCCAAGTAATTCACCCCTCCACTTT. The full variable domain, rest sourced from reference TRBV11-2 and TRBJ1-6, is EAGVAQSPRYKIIEKRQSVAFWCNPISGHATLYWYQQILGQGPKLLIQFQNNGVVDDSQLPKDRFSAERLKGVDSTLKIQPAKLEDSAVYLCASSYFGRGPSNSPLHFGNGTRLTVT.

This clone has a handful of counts. The V gene is TRBV6-6, the J gene TRBJ2-2; the match to TRBD1 covers 8 bases. From germline, CDR1 is MNHNY and CDR2 SVGAGI (reference sequence). This CDR3 has 17 residues. The J segment lost 1 base and the V segment lost 5 bases, leaving 9 bases of the junction unmatched. CDR3 residues: CASSPRGQGENTGELFF. The CDR3 region has the DNA TGTGCCAGCAGTCCTCGTGGACAGGGCGAGAACACCGGGGAGCTGTTTTTT.

The chain links TRBV7-2 to TRBJ2-1, with 7 bases aligning to TRBD1. The germline V gene has CDR1 SGHTA and CDR2 FQGNSA. V trimming: 6 bases; J trimming: 1 base; junction bases outside the gene matches: 6. The CDR3 spans 15 residues. The CDR3 loop reads CASRGDRASYNEQFF. CDR3 coding DNA: TGTGCCAGCAGGGGTGACAGGGCGTCCTACAATGAGCAGTTCTTC.

CDR3 DNA: TGCAGCGTTCAGCTAACAGGGGTTGATGAAAAACTGTTTTTT. Amino acid sequence: CSVQLTGVDEKLFF. J is TRBJ1-4 and V is TRBV29-1, with 7 bases fitting TRBD1. This CDR3 is built from 14 residues. V was clipped by 5 bases and J by 6 bases; unmatched bases: 9. Germline CDR1 SQVTM, CDR2 ANQGSEA.

J is TRBJ1-6 and V is TRBV9; unclear D gene. CDR1 is SGDLS, CDR2 YYNGEE, per germline. V shed 2 bases and J shed 0 bases, with 9 bases lying between them. The CDR3 runs 16 residues. CDR3 nucleotide sequence: TGTGCCAGCAGCGTTCAGGATAGCTCCTATAATTCACCCCTCCACTTT. This gives the protein CASSVQDSSYNSPLHF.

In nucleotides, the CDR3 is TGTGCCAGCAGTCCGCGGACAGTTCTTAATTCACCCCTCCACTTT. Translating gives CASSPRTVLNSPLHF. V usage is TRBV27 and J usage is TRBJ1-6, with D possibly matching TRBD1 (6 bases). CDR3 size: 15 residues. Germline CDR1 and CDR2: MNHEY and SMNVEV (reference sequence). V was trimmed by 5 bases and J by 6 bases, leaving 14 bases between them.